This is a list of T cell receptor beta chains from one sample in a study of cytomegalovirus exposure and HLA in healthy donors. Libraries were prepared by immunoSEQ multiplex PCR; TCRdb keeps only in-frame clonotypes and omits some of them. This sample has more than 130,000 clones; 73% occur once, and the top ten carry under 15%. Sequencing was performed on PBMCs. The receptor set was obtained from a human donor in good health. Both conserved end residues are part of each CDR3. Each record gives: V gene, CDR3 protein.

TRBV18	CASSQRTGGNNEQFF
TRBV21-1	CASSKLTGGNEQFF
TRBV5-4	CASSLDRVDAFF
TRBV7-9	CASQDYRRDYEQYF
TRBV4-2	CASSPHRDNEQYF
TRBV7-8	CASSLVARMNTEAFF
TRBV13	CASSEDRDQETQYF
TRBV5-4	CASSLTSAMSHEQYF
TRBV19	CASSIYRESGEQYF
TRBV28	CASRNGLYNEQFF
TRBV5-6	CASSEGLAGVGELFF
TRBV7-6	CASSLILRLAGGPETQYF
TRBV28	CASIPSGAGRNTEAFF
TRBV27	CASSMRGPGSRALHF
TRBV2	CASSGTVEMNTEAFF
TRBV5-1	CASSLSVASGGELFF
TRBV30	CASELAGGRETQYF
TRBV9	CASSNGTTYQQETQYF
TRBV27	CASIGSSYEQYF
TRBV5-4	CASTGGGGELFF
TRBV6-4	CASSPGGTETGELFF
TRBV27	CASRADRGSRYEQYF
TRBV9	CASSAPGGSDTQYF
TRBV15	CATSRDPGQETQYF
TRBV6-5	CASSYGQGSTEAFF
TRBV5-1	CASSEDSLSPLHF
TRBV5-4	CASSLAGTFSPLHF
TRBV7-8	CASSLISDQAQHF
TRBV7-3	CASSSDRAIGNEQFF
TRBV5-6	CASTPGGTHEQYF
TRBV18	CASSQRRQGGWTEAFF
TRBV19	CASIGGAPGYTF
TRBV7-9	CASSLVQSHTEAFF
TRBV9	CASSRAGGHTDTQYF
TRBV7-8	CASSLSSNTDTQYF
TRBV29-1	CSVEELSGQGWVEQYF
TRBV6-5	CASSYREGLQYF
TRBV10-3	CAISAGGGTDTQYF
TRBV4-1	CASSKGQTYEQYF
TRBV19	CASSIGREGADTQYF
TRBV9	CASSVGEAESTDTQYF
TRBV27	CASSFKGPTEAFF
TRBV19	CASSHRRENTEAFF
TRBV5-1	CASSLAGIFGTEAFF
TRBV7-9	CASSLLAGIDTQYF
TRBV5-1	CASSNSLDTQYF
TRBV25-1	CASSDQPGLAGTDTQYF
TRBV7-9	CASSTGSSGKTSYEQYF
TRBV5-1	CASSLAGQGSPLHF
TRBV7-9	CASSSDRKTYEQYF
TRBV6-5	CASSPNRQNTGELFF
TRBV27	CASSTLPGAASPLHF